This T cell receptor beta chain is from a study of cytomegalovirus exposure and HLA in healthy donors. Researchers ran the PCR with 60 Vbeta and 13 Jbeta primers. The repertoire was sequenced with immunoSEQ multiplex PCR; TCRdb's copy has only in-frame clones and lacks some. Of approximately 200,000 clones detected, around 85% appear once; the ten largest clones hold 0.2% to 0.25%. The sequence was obtained from a girl aged 2 to 9 in good health and CMV-seronegative. The sequenced sample consisted of PBMCs.

Here the CDR3 DNA reads TGTGCCAGCACGGAAGGGGGCGAGCAGTACTTC. Protein: CASTEGGEQYF. V usage is TRBV6-5 and J usage is TRBJ2-7; TRBD1 is a possible D gene (6 bases). Looked up from germline, CDR1 is MNHEY and CDR2 is SVGAGI. The CDR3 has 11 residues. The V end was cut by 7 bases, the J end by 6 bases, with 10 bases between.